This T cell receptor (beta chain) was sequenced during a study of human T cells and chemical hapten exposure. Study overall: Upper inner arm skin measuring around 2 cm by around 2 cm received 2% DPC for sensitization.

This clonotype showed up many times. CDR1 is SQVTM and CDR2 is ANQGSEA in the germline V gene. The CDR3 totals 12 residues. V lost 3 bases and J lost 2, with 7 bases in between. Noted time point: patch test 1, 2 weeks after DPC sensitization. As for treatment: therapeutic diphenylcyclopropenone sensitization with weekly scalp DPC. Unfractionated whole blood yielded the extracted total RNA. TCRdb re-called the RACE reads through MiXCR, storing one row per CDR3 protein. The sample lists some 190,000 distinct CDR3 sequences, about 22% seen once, with 6% to 8% in the top ten. The receptor was isolated from a woman between 50 and 59 years old with alopecia areata. Some clones in this sample may be carry-over from other donors' samples. V usage is TRBV29-1 and J usage is TRBJ1-1; D is ambiguous. The sample here was whole blood, taken in connection with sensitization to the hapten diphenylcyclopropenone (DPC). The chain's CDR3 is CSVEGLNTEAFF. DNA for the CDR3: TGCAGCGTTGAGGGCCTAAACACTGAAGCTTTCTTT.